This TCR beta chain was observed in a study of blood T cell repertoires in COVID-19. The authors' processing: Reference gene primer amplification gave nucleated cell count estimates. The table came from immunoSEQ multiplex PCR; TCRdb's copy has only in-frame clones and leaves some out. The D gene and trimming were derived from the DNA, and the V and J assignments and clone size from that table. The data hold 350,000 to 450,000 clones, with about 87% observed a single time. Patients in Seattle were enrolled during active infection, then followed longitudinally. The sequenced material came from peripheral blood. This clonotype was sampled from a woman in her sixties or seventies with COVID-19, enrolled during active disease.

The CDR3 loop is CASSTGVGEKTYEQYF. The CDR3 DNA reads as TGTGCCAGCAGCACAGGGGTGGGGGAAAAGACCTACGAGCAGTACTTC. The rearrangement uses TRBV11-2 and TRBJ2-7; 7 bases agree with TRBD1. J was trimmed by 2 bases and V by 5 bases; bases with no gene match: 12. The CDR3 spans 16 residues. The V gene's germline CDR1 is SGHAT and CDR2 FQNNGV.